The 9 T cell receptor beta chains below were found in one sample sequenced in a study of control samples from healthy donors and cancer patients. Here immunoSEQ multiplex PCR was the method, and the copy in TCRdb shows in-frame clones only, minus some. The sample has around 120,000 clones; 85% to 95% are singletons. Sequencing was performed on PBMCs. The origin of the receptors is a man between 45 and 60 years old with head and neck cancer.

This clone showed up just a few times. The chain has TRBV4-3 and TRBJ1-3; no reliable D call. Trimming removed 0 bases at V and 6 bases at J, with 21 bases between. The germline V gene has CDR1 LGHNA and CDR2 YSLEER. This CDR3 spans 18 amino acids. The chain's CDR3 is CASSQDIPQVYRENTIYF. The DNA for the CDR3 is TGCGCCAGCAGCCAAGATATTCCCCAGGTGTACCGTGAAAACACCATATATTTT.

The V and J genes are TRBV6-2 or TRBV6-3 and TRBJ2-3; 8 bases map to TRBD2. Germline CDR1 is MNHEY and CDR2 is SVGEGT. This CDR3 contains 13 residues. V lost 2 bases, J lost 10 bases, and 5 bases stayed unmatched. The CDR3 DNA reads TGTGCCAGCAGTTACATTCAGCGGGGGCCGCAGTATTTT. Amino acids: CASSYIQRGPQYF.

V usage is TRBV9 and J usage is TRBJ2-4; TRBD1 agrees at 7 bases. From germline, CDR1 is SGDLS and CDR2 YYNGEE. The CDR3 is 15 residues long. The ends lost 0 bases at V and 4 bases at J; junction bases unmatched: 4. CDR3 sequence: CASSVGQGEKNIQYF. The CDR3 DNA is TGTGCCAGCAGCGTAGGACAGGGAGAAAAAAACATTCAGTACTTC.

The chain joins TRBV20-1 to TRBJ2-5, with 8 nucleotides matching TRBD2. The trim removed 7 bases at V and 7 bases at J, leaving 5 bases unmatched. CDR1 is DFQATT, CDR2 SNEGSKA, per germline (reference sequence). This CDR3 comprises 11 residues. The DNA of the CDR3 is TGCAGTGGGAGCGGGGGTTGGACCCAGTACTTC. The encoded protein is CSGSGGWTQYF.

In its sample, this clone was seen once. CDR3 residues: CASSEGWTTGGELFF. For the CDR3, the DNA is TGTGCCAGCAGTGAAGGGTGGACAACCGGCGGGGAGCTGTTTTTT. This chain uses TRBV6-1 with TRBJ2-2; weak D call: TRBD1 (5 bases). Germline V gives CDR1 MNHNS, CDR2 SASEGT. CDR3 length: 15 amino acids. V lost 1 base and J lost 7, with 13 bases in between.

The CDR3 DNA reads TGCAGTGCTAGTGGAGTAGCCAAAAACATTCAGTACTTC. This translates into CSASGVAKNIQYF. The chain has TRBV20-1 and TRBJ2-4; no reliable D call. The germline CDR1 and CDR2 sequences are DFQATT and SNEGSKA (reference sequence). V lost 3 bases to trimming and J lost 0 bases, with 6 bases between them. The CDR3 sequence is 13 residues long.

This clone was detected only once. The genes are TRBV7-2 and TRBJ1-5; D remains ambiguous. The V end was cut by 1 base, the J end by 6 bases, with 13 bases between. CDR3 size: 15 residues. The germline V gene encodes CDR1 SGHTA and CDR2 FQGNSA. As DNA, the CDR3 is TGTGCCAGCAGCTTAGTCGTATTGGAGAGTCAGCCCCAGCATTTT. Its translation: CASSLVVLESQPQHF.

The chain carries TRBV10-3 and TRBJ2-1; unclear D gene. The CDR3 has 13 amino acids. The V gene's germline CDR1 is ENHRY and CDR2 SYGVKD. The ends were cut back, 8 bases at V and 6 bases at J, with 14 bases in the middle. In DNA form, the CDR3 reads TGTGCCATCTCCCCCGGTAGCAGCAATGAGCAGTTCTTC. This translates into CAISPGSSNEQFF.

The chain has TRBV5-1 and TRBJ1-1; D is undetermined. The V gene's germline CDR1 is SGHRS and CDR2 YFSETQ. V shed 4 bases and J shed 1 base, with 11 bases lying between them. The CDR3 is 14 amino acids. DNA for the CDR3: TGCGCCAGCAGCCCGGGTCCGGGGAACACTGAAGCTTTCTTT. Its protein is CASSPGPGNTEAFF. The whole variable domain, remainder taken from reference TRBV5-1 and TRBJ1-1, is KAGVTQTPRYLIKTRGQQVTLSCSPISGHRSVSWYQQTPGQGLQFLFEYFSETQRNKGNFPGRFSGRQFSNSRSEMNVSTLELGDSALYLCASSPGPGNTEAFFGQGTRLTVV.